The TCR beta chain under discussion was sequenced for a study of T cell changes during pregnancy in multiple sclerosis. Clones were read by immunoSEQ multiplex PCR, and TCRdb kept only the in-frame ones, dropping some. The table records 50,000 to 65,000 clones, around 96% of them present only once. V dropped 0 bases and J dropped 4 bases, with 7 bases sitting between them. This CDR3 region has 14 residues. Per the germline V gene, CDR1 is SGDLS and CDR2 is YYNGEE. The origin of this receptor is a female donor with multiple sclerosis, enrolled in a pregnancy study. The genes are TRBV9 and TRBJ2-2, with D maybe TRBD2 (5 bases). Sequences were derived from CD8+ T cells from peripheral blood mononuclear cells, sampled after pregnancy. CDR3 bases: TGTGCCAGCAGCGTAGGGGAGTCCACCGGGGAGCTGTTTTTT. Translation: CASSVGESTGELFF.